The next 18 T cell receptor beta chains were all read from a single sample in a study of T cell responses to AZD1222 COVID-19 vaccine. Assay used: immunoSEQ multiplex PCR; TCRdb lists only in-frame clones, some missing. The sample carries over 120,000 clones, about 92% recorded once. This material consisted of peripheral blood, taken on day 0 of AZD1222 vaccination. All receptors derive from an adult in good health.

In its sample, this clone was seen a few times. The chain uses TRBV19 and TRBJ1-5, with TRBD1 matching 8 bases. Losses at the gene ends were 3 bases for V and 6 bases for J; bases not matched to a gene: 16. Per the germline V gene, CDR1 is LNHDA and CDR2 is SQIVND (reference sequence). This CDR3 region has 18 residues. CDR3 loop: CASSIAFKSGGAGQPQHF. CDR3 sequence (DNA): TGTGCCAGTAGTATTGCATTTAAGTCAGGGGGCGCAGGTCAGCCCCAGCATTTT.

The DNA of the CDR3 is TGTGCCAGCAGCAGAACGGTTGGCAGGGGAACGAATGGCTACACCTTC. This translates into CASSRTVGRGTNGYTF. The chain couples TRBV2 to TRBJ1-2; tentatively, D is TRBD1 (6 bases). Trimming cost V 6 bases and J 6 bases, with 23 bases left between them. The CDR3 spans 16 residues. Per germline, CDR1 SNHLY and CDR2 FYNNEI. Complete variable domain (other parts from reference TRBV2 and TRBJ1-2): EPEVTQTPSHQVTQMGQEVILRCVPISNHLYFYWYRQILGQKVEFLVSFYNNEISEKSEIFDDQFSVERPDGSNFTLKIRSTKLEDSAMYFCASSRTVGRGTNGYTFGSGTRLTVV.

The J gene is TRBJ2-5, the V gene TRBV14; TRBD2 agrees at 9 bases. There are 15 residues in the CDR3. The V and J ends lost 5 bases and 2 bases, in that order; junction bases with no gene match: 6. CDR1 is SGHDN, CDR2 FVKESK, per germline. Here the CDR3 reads CASSYRSGGQETQYF. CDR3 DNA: TGTGCCAGCAGCTATCGTAGCGGGGGTCAAGAGACCCAGTACTTC.

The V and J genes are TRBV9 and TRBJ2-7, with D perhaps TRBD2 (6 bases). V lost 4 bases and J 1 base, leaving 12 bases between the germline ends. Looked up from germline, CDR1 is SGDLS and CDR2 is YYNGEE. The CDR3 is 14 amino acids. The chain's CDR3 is CASSPVAGSYEQYF. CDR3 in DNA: TGTGCCAGCAGCCCCGTTGCGGGGTCCTACGAGCAGTACTTC.

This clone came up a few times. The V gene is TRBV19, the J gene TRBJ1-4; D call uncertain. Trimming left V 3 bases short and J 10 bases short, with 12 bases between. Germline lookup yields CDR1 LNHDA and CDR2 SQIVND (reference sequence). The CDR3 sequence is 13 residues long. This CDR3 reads CASSINPVGKLFF. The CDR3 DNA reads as TGTGCCAGTAGTATTAATCCTGTGGGAAAACTGTTTTTT.

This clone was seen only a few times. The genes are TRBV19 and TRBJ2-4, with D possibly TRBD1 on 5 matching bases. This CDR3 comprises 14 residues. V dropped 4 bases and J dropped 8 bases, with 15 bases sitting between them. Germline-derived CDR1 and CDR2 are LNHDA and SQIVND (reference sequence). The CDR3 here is CASSTQQDLDIQYF. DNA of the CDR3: TGTGCCAGTAGTACCCAACAGGATCTGGACATTCAGTACTTC.

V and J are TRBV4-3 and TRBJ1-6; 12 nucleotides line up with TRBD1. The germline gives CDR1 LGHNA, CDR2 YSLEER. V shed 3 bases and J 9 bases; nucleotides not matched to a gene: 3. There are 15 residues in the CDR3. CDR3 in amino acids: CASSQGTGGVSPLHF. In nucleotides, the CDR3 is TGCGCCAGCAGCCAGGGGACAGGGGGCGTTTCACCCCTCCACTTT.

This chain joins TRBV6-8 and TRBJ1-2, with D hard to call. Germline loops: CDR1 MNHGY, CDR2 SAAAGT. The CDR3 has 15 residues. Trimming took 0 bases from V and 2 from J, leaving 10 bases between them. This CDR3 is CASSYSVGTNYGYTF. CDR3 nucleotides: TGTGCCAGCAGTTACTCTGTCGGCACGAACTATGGCTACACCTTC.

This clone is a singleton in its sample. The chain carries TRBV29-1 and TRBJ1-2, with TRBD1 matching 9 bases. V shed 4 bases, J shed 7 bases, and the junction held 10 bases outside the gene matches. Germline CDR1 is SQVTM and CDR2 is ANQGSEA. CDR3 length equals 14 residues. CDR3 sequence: CSVAYAQGASGYTF. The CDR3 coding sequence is TGCAGCGTTGCATACGCACAGGGGGCCTCTGGCTACACCTTC.

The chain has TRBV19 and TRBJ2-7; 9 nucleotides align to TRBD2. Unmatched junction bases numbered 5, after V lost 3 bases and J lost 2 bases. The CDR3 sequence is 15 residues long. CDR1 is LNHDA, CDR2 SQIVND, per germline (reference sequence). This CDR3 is CASSMGASGAYEQYF. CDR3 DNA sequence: TGTGCCAGTAGTATGGGGGCTAGCGGGGCCTACGAGCAGTACTTC.

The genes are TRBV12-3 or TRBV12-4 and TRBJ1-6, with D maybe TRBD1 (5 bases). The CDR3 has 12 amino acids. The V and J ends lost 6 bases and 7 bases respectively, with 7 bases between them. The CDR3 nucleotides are TGTGCCAGCAGACCAGGGAATTCACCCCTCCACTTT. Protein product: CASRPGNSPLHF.

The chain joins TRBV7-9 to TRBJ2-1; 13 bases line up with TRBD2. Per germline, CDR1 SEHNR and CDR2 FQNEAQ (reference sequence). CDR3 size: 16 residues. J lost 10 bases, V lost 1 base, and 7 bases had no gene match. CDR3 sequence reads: CASSLDLGLAGVEQFF. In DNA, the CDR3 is TGTGCCAGCAGCTTAGATCTAGGACTAGCGGGGGTGGAGCAGTTCTTC.

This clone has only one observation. CDR3 protein: CASSQPGRDSYEQYF. CDR3 DNA sequence: TGCGCCAGCAGCCAACCTGGAAGGGACTCCTACGAGCAGTACTTC. The rearrangement joins TRBV4-1 to TRBJ2-7; D is unclear. This CDR3 contains 15 residues. CDR1 is MGHRA and CDR2 is YSYEKL in the germline V gene. Trimming took 2 bases from V and 0 from J, leaving 11 bases between them.

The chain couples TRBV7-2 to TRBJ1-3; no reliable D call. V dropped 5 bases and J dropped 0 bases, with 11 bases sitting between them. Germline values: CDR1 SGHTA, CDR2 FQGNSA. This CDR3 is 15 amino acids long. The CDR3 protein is CASSLTAYSGNTIYF. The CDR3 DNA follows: TGTGCCAGCAGCCTAACTGCTTACTCTGGAAACACCATATATTTT.

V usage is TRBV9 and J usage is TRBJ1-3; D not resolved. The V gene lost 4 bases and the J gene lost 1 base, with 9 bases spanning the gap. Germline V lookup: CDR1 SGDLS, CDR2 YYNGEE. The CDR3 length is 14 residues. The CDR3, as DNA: TGTGCCAGCAGCCCCGGGTTGTCTGGAAACACCATATATTTT. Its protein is CASSPGLSGNTIYF. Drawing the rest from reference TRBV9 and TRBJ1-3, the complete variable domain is DSGVTQTPKHLITATGQRVTLRCSPRSGDLSVYWYQQSLDQGLQFLIQYYNGEERAKGNILERFSAQQFPDLHSELNLSSLELGDSALYFCASSPGLSGNTIYFGEGSWLTVV.

Here the CDR3 DNA reads TGTGCCAGCAGCTCCAGCTCCTATAATTCACCCCTCCACTTT. Translated, it gives CASSSSSYNSPLHF. This rearrangement joins TRBV7-2 to TRBJ1-6; D remains unclear. The V and J ends lost 4 bases and 0 bases respectively, with 4 bases between them. The CDR3 covers 14 residues. CDR1 and CDR2 from the germline V gene are SGHTA and FQGNSA.

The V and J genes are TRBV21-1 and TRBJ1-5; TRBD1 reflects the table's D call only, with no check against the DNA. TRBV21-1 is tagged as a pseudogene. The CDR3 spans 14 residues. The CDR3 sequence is CASSHREGNQPQHF. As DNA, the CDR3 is TGTGCCAGCAGCCACAGGGAAGGCAATCAGCCCCAGCATTTT.

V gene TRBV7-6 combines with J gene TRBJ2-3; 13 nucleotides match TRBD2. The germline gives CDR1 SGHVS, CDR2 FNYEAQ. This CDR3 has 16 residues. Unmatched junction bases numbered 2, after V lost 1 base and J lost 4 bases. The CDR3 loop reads CASSLETSGGADTQYF. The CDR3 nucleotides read TGTGCCAGCAGCTTAGAAACTAGCGGGGGGGCAGATACGCAGTATTTT.